This T cell receptor beta chain was documented in a study of blood T cell repertoires in COVID-19. This table comes from immunoSEQ multiplex PCR, and its TCRdb copy is limited to in-frame clones, with some not included. The top ten hold around 5% of the sample, which has tens of thousands of clones, approximately 86% seen once. Trimming at V came to 6 bases and at J to 0 bases, leaving 7 bases not matched to a gene. Looked up from germline, CDR1 is SQVTM and CDR2 is ANQGSEA. The CDR3 totals 15 residues. The receptor's source is a man in his 70s with acute or convalescent COVID-19. Specimen: peripheral blood. The V gene is TRBV29-1, the J gene TRBJ2-3, with 9 bases that match TRBD1. CDR3 nucleotides: TGCAGCGTGGACAGGGGCGACCTTAGCACAGATACGCAGTATTTT. It is translated as CSVDRGDLSTDTQYF.